This entry lists 13 T cell receptor beta chains sequenced from one sample in a study of T cells after yellow fever vaccination. TCRdb re-analysed the 5' RACE reads in MiXCR, keeping a single row per CDR3 protein. The table lists 250,000 or so distinct CDR3 sequences, roughly 3.5% of them singletons. Sample: PBMCs, taken 15 days after the yellow fever booster vaccination. These receptors all come from a man between 18 and 35 years old who received the YFV17D yellow fever vaccine.

This clonotype was seen more than once but under ten times. The chain employs TRBV6-5 and TRBJ1-2; 10 positions match TRBD1. Germline values: CDR1 MNHEY, CDR2 SVGAGI. CDR3 length: 16 residues. V lost 1 base, J lost 1 base, and 3 bases stayed unmatched. CDR3 amino acids: CASSYWRTGGNYGYTF. The CDR3 nucleotides read TGTGCCAGCAGTTACTGGCGGACAGGGGGTAACTATGGCTACACCTTC.

This clonotype appeared many times. The genes are TRBV7-2 and TRBJ2-7; 8 bases fit TRBD1. CDR3 size: 14 residues. J lost 6 bases, V lost 7 bases, and 11 bases had no gene match. In germline, CDR1 is SGHTA, CDR2 FQGNSA. This CDR3 reads CASTQDRVRGEQYF. The CDR3, as DNA: TGTGCCAGCACCCAGGACAGGGTTAGAGGCGAGCAGTACTTC.

This clonotype was detected many times. The V and J genes are TRBV4-1 and TRBJ2-3; D gene uncertain. Trimming took 0 bases from V and 2 from J, leaving 9 bases between them. Germline CDR1 and CDR2: MGHRA and YSYEKL. The CDR3 extends over 15 amino acids. The CDR3 sequence: CASSQDPPPTDTQYF. The DNA of the CDR3 is TGCGCCAGCAGCCAAGATCCCCCCCCCACAGATACGCAGTATTTT.

Ten or more counts support this clonotype. The CDR3 nucleotides are TGTGCCAGCAGTGATCTAAGGGTTTCGGGTCAGCCCCAGCATTTT. Its translation is CASSDLRVSGQPQHF. The genes are TRBV6-1 and TRBJ1-5; D unclear. The germline V gene has CDR1 MNHNS and CDR2 SASEGT. V lost 3 bases and J lost 6, with 15 bases in between. This CDR3 region has 15 residues.

This clonotype appeared many times. The CDR3 here is CASSLSLGPNTEAFF. Written as DNA, the CDR3 is TGTGCCAGCAGCTTGTCGCTGGGCCCCAACACTGAAGCTTTCTTT. The chain has TRBV5-5 and TRBJ1-1, with D unresolved. Germline-derived CDR1 and CDR2 are SGHKS and YYEKEE (reference sequence). The V end lost 1 base, the J end lost 2 bases, and 12 bases lay between the germline ends. The CDR3 is 15 residues long.

This clonotype came up many times. The chain has TRBV7-9 and TRBJ1-2, with unresolved D. V was pared by 1 base and J by 8 bases, with 17 bases between. Germline CDR1 reads SEHNR; CDR2 reads FQNEAQ (reference sequence). The CDR3 spans 15 residues. CDR3 sequence reads: CASSLGWRAEDGYTF. The CDR3 nucleotides read TGTGCCAGCAGCTTAGGATGGCGCGCCGAGGACGGCTACACCTTC. Filled out from reference TRBV7-9 and TRBJ1-2, the complete variable domain reads DTGVSQNPRHKITKRGQNVTFRCDPISEHNRLYWYRQTLGQGPEFLTYFQNEAQLEKSRLLSDRFSAERPKGSFSTLEIQRTEQGDSAMYLCASSLGWRAEDGYTFGSGTRLTVV.

This clonotype was detected ten times or more. The rearrangement links TRBV3-1 to TRBJ2-1, with D hard to call. The CDR3 runs to 15 residues. V lost 5 bases, J lost 4 bases, and 15 bases lay in between. In germline, CDR1 is LGHDT, CDR2 YNNKEL (reference sequence). The CDR3 sequence is CASSLGWGIYNEQFF. The CDR3 DNA sequence: TGTGCCAGCAGCTTAGGCTGGGGTATTTACAATGAGCAGTTCTTC.

This clonotype has at least ten counts. The chain has TRBV2 and TRBJ1-1; D uncertain. This CDR3 contains 13 residues. Germline CDR1 and CDR2: SNHLY and FYNNEI. V lost 4 bases, J lost 9 bases, and 15 bases lay in between. In DNA form, the CDR3 reads TGTGCCAGCAGTGCGAGGGTGAGAAGTAAAGCTTTCTTT. Its translation is CASSARVRSKAFF.

This clonotype was observed many times. The rearrangement links TRBV29-1 to TRBJ1-2, with TRBD1 matching 9 bases. V was clipped by 7 bases and J by 6 bases; unmatched bases: 6. Germline V gene sequence: CDR1 SQVTM, CDR2 ANQGSEA. The CDR3 runs to 12 residues. The chain's CDR3 is CSAETGGDGYTF. In DNA, the CDR3 is TGCAGCGCTGAGACAGGGGGGGATGGCTACACCTTC.

This clonotype has ten or more counts. This chain connects TRBV5-6 to TRBJ2-5, with 8 bases identical to TRBD2. The V segment lost 4 bases and the J segment 5 bases; nucleotides outside the gene matches: 7. CDR3 length: 14 residues. CDR1 is SGHDT, CDR2 YYEEEE, per germline. For the CDR3, the DNA is TGTGCCAGCAGCCCACTAGCGGTGGGGGAGACCCAGTACTTC. The encoded protein is CASSPLAVGETQYF.

This clonotype has at least ten counts. V usage is TRBV30 and J usage is TRBJ2-1; D is unclear. This CDR3 region has 12 residues. The V end was cut by 5 bases, the J end by 3 bases, with 8 bases between. The germline V gene has CDR1 GTSNPN and CDR2 SVGIG (reference sequence). CDR3 DNA sequence: TGTGCCTGGCGCCGAGGCTACAATGAGCAGTTCTTC. It specifies CAWRRGYNEQFF.

This clonotype has ten or more counts. The chain links TRBV13 to TRBJ2-1, with TRBD1 matching over 9 bases. CDR1 and CDR2 from the germline V gene are PRHDT and FYEKMQ (reference sequence). The CDR3 sequence is 16 residues long. Trimming removed 5 bases from V and 7 bases from J; junction bases left unmatched: 12. The CDR3 region has the DNA TGTGCCAGCAGCGTAAACAGGGGGCTTTCCGCAAATGAGCAGTTCTTC. Its translation: CASSVNRGLSANEQFF.

Worth noting for this clonotype: Given a much more abundant clone one base away, this may be a read error. In DNA, the CDR3 is TGTGCCAGCAGTTTCGCGATGAACACTGAAGCTTTCTTT. Translated, it gives CASSFAMNTEAFF. The chain employs TRBV12-3 or TRBV12-4 and TRBJ1-1; D is ambiguous. The V gene lost 3 bases and the J gene lost 0 bases, with 5 bases spanning the gap. The CDR3 extends over 13 amino acids.